This T cell receptor beta chain was obtained from a study of T cell responses to AZD1222 COVID-19 vaccine. Data came from immunoSEQ multiplex PCR; TCRdb stores just in-frame clones and leaves some out. Among 100,000 to 150,000 clones, 80% to 90% were seen once, and the ten largest hold about 10%. The CDR3 is 16 residues long. The V gene's germline CDR1 is MNHEY and CDR2 SMNVEV (reference sequence). Trimming removed 6 bases at V and 0 bases at J, with 15 bases between. This sequence was found in an adult in good health. V and J are TRBV27 and TRBJ1-5; no reliable D call. This material consisted of peripheral blood, taken on day 0 of AZD1222 vaccination. The CDR3 protein is CASSPVRPFSNQPQHF. The CDR3 DNA sequence: TGTGCCAGCAGCCCGGTACGACCATTTAGCAATCAGCCCCAGCATTTT.